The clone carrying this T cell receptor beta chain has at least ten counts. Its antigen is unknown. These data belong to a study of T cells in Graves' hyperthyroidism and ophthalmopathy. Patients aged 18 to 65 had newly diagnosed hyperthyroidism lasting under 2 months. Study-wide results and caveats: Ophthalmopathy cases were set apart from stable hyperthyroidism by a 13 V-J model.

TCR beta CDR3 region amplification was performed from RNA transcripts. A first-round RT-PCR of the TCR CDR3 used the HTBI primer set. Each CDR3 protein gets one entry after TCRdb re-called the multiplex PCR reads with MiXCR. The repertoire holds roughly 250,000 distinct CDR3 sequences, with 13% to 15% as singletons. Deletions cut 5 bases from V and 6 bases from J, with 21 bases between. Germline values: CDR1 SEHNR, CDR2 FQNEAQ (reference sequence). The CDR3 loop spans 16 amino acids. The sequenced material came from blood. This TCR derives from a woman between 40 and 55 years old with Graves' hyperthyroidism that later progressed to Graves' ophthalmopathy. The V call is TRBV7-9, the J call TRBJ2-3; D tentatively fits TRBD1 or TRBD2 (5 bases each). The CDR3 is CASSRTGPMGGDTQYF. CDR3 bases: TGTGCCAGCAGCAGGACGGGACCGATGGGCGGGGATACGCAGTATTTT.